The 30 T cell receptor beta chains reported below all come from one sample, sequenced in a study of blood T cells in healthy people across ages. A sample-barcoded 5' primer and a J-beta primer mix were used in a second PCR of roughly 7 to 11 cycles. TCRdb fed the 5' RACE reads into MiXCR, producing one record per CDR3 protein. The data contain approximately 800,000 distinct CDR3 sequences, around 25% of them singletons. These data also featured in a second study, about T cells of mothers and their children.

Sequencing used blood. The receptor set was obtained from a boy younger than 18 in good health.

This clonotype was counted a few times. The chain combines TRBV28 with TRBJ2-5; TRBD1 matches 10 bases. This CDR3 is built from 16 residues. Germline V gene data show CDR1 as MDHEN and CDR2 as SYDVKM. V gave up 2 bases and J gave up 4 bases; unmatched junction bases: 7. Written as DNA, the CDR3 is TGTGCCAGCAGTTTAAGGGGACAGGGGCCCCCAGAGACCCAGTACTTC. Translated: CASSLRGQGPPETQYF.

This clonotype has just a few counts. The V gene is TRBV3-1, the J gene TRBJ2-7; 9 nucleotides match TRBD2. The CDR3 is 16 residues long. Germline V gene data show CDR1 as LGHDT and CDR2 as YNNKEL (reference sequence). V lost 0 bases to trimming and J lost 0 bases; unmatched junction nucleotides: 3. The CDR3 DNA reads as TGTGCCAGCAGCCAAGAGGCTAGCGGGGACTCCTACGAGCAGTACTTC. Its translation is CASSQEASGDSYEQYF.

This clonotype was observed a few times. The chain joins TRBV7-9 to TRBJ2-5, with D tentatively TRBD2 (6 bases). The J call may be wrong; the DNA end is better matched by TRBJ2-7. Germline CDR1 SEHNR, CDR2 FQNEAQ (reference sequence). This CDR3 is 15 amino acids long. The CDR3 coding sequence is TGTGCCAGCAGCTTAGCGGGAGGTAATCCCTACGAGCAGTACTTC. Amino acids: CASSLAGGNPYEQYF.

This chain links TRBV5-1 with TRBJ2-5; D not certain. Trimming took 4 bases from V and 2 from J, leaving 6 bases between them. Germline CDR1 SGHRS, CDR2 YFSETQ. This CDR3 is 12 amino acids long. The CDR3 sequence is CASSVRQETQYF. The CDR3 DNA sequence: TGCGCCAGCAGCGTGAGGCAAGAGACCCAGTACTTC. Based on the CDR3 plus reference TRBV5-1 and TRBJ2-5, the full variable domain is KAGVTQTPRYLIKTRGQQVTLSCSPISGHRSVSWYQQTPGQGLQFLFEYFSETQRNKGNFPGRFSGRQFSNSRSEMNVSTLELGDSALYLCASSVRQETQYFGPGTRLLVL.

In regard to this clonotype: At one of its ends the junction is not consistent with the germline gene, which may arise from a read error. The chain recombines TRBV3-1 with TRBJ2-7; TRBD1 matches 11 bases. Germline loops: CDR1 LGHDT, CDR2 YNNKEL (reference sequence). This CDR3 has 13 residues. CDR3 loop: CASSQRTGGNKEF. DNA of the CDR3: TGTGCCAGCAGCCAACGGACAGGGGGCAATAAGGAGTTC.

This clonotype appeared a few times. The chain is built from TRBV4-3 and TRBJ1-4; 7 nucleotides agree with TRBD1. V gave up 0 bases and J gave up 2 bases; unmatched junction bases: 6. CDR1 is LGHNA, CDR2 YSLEER, per germline. This CDR3 has 17 residues. The CDR3 region is CASSQDKTGLTNEKLFF. CDR3 sequence (DNA): TGCGCCAGCAGCCAAGATAAGACAGGGCTTACTAATGAAAAACTGTTTTTT.

This clonotype appeared a few times. V is TRBV20-1 and J is TRBJ2-3; perhaps TRBD1 as D (6 bases). The length of the CDR3 is 14 residues. Germline V gene lookup returns CDR1 DFQATT and CDR2 SNEGSKA (reference sequence). The ends were cut back, 0 bases at V and 7 bases at J, with 14 bases in the middle. The CDR3 is CSARDGTTLNTQYF. CDR3 DNA sequence: TGCAGTGCTAGAGACGGGACAACATTGAATACGCAGTATTTT.

This clonotype was observed a few times. The chain joins TRBV29-1 to TRBJ1-1; D remains ambiguous. Germline assignment: CDR1 SQVTM and CDR2 ANQGSEA. The CDR3 is made up of 13 amino acids. V was shortened by 4 bases and J by 6 bases, with 15 bases between the two germline ends. CDR3 coding DNA: TGCAGCGTTGGACGCGGCGCCCCCGCTGAAGCTTTCTTT. Amino acids: CSVGRGAPAEAFF.

The chain uses TRBV20-1 and TRBJ2-5, with D maybe TRBD2 (5 bases). The CDR3 contains 12 residues. Looked up from germline, CDR1 is DFQATT and CDR2 is SNEGSKA (reference sequence). Trimming took 3 bases from V and 6 from J, leaving 11 bases between them. The CDR3 DNA is TGCAGTGCTAGGGAACTAGAAAAGACCCAGTACTTC. Amino acids: CSARELEKTQYF.

This clonotype turned up a few times. V and J are TRBV4-1 and TRBJ1-4, with a weak D call TRBD1 (6 bases). Germline V gene lookup returns CDR1 MGHRA and CDR2 YSYEKL. The CDR3 covers 17 residues. Deletions cut 1 base from V and 7 bases from J, with 19 bases between. The CDR3: CASSQAPRGPGFEKLFF. The CDR3 DNA is TGCGCCAGCAGCCAAGCACCCCGGGGGCCAGGCTTTGAAAAACTGTTTTTT.

The chain has TRBV27 and TRBJ1-1; tentatively, D is TRBD1 (5 bases). CDR3 size: 13 residues. The ends were cut back, 6 bases at V and 9 bases at J, with 17 bases in the middle. Per the germline V gene, CDR1 is MNHEY and CDR2 is SMNVEV (reference sequence). CDR3 sequence: CASSRPGGLKAFF. The CDR3 DNA reads TGTGCCAGCAGCCGGCCGGGGGGTTTGAAAGCTTTCTTT.

A few counts support this clonotype. The chain carries TRBV12-3 or TRBV12-4 and TRBJ2-3; a weak D match, TRBD2 (5 bases). V was clipped by 1 base and J by 4 bases, with 18 bases between them. This CDR3 region has 17 residues. The CDR3: CASSLGDLGVLADTQYF. The CDR3 region has the DNA TGTGCCAGCAGTTTAGGCGACCTCGGGGTCTTGGCAGATACGCAGTATTTT.

The chain couples TRBV5-4 to TRBJ2-5; D is unresolved. TRBJ2-1 explains the end of the DNA better; the J call may be wrong. The CDR3 contains 12 residues. Germline CDR1 reads SGHNT; CDR2 reads YYREEE (reference sequence). The CDR3 DNA is TGTGCCAGCAGTCATACCTCCAATGAGCAGTTCTTC. It yields the protein CASSHTSNEQFF.

This clonotype was recorded a few times. The CDR3: CASSLGVFPGELFF. In DNA, the CDR3 is TGTGCCAGCAGCTTAGGGGTCTTCCCCGGGGAGCTGTTTTTT. The chain combines TRBV7-2 with TRBJ2-2; no definite D call. V lost 1 base to trimming and J lost 6 bases, with 9 bases between them. Per germline, CDR1 SGHTA and CDR2 FQGNSA. The CDR3 consists of 14 residues.

This chain uses TRBV20-1 with TRBJ1-2; 7 bases match TRBD1. The trim removed 6 bases at V and 0 bases at J, leaving 7 bases unmatched. The CDR3 has 14 residues. The germline V gene encodes CDR1 DFQATT and CDR2 SNEGSKA (reference sequence). The CDR3 protein is CSAPTGTANYGYTF. CDR3 bases: TGCAGTGCGCCTACCGGGACAGCTAACTATGGCTACACCTTC.

This clonotype turned up a few times. The chain recombines TRBV14 with TRBJ2-3, with 7 bases that match TRBD2. This CDR3 is built from 16 residues. Germline CDR1 SGHDN, CDR2 FVKESK. The V gene end was trimmed by 2 bases and the J gene end by 0 bases; junction bases not matched to a gene: 5. The CDR3 DNA follows: TGTGCCAGCAGCCAAAGACTAGCTATCAGCACAGATACGCAGTATTTT. Translation: CASSQRLAISTDTQYF.

This clonotype turned up a few times. The chain combines TRBV6-5 with TRBJ2-1, with 7 bases matching TRBD1. TRBJ2-7 explains the end of the DNA better; the J call may be wrong. CDR3 size: 18 residues. Germline V gene lookup returns CDR1 MNHEY and CDR2 SVGAGI. CDR3 nucleotide sequence: TGTGCCAGCAGTTCCCGACCGCCGGCGACAGGGCACTCCTACGAGCAGTACTTC. Protein sequence: CASSSRPPATGHSYEQYF.

The rearrangement uses TRBV7-2 and TRBJ1-1; 7 nucleotides agree with TRBD1. Looked up from germline, CDR1 is SGHTA and CDR2 is FQGNSA. V lost 5 bases and J lost 0; bases outside the gene matches: 9. The CDR3 spans 16 residues. CDR3 amino acids: CASSEGQLPMNTEAFF. CDR3 DNA sequence: TGTGCCAGCAGCGAGGGACAGCTCCCTATGAACACTGAAGCTTTCTTT.

The V call is TRBV11-2, the J call TRBJ2-2; D call uncertain. The germline CDR1 and CDR2 sequences are SGHAT and FQNNGV. Between the trimmed V and J ends, which lost 8 bases and 6 bases, there was a span of 7 bases. The CDR3 is 11 amino acids. CDR3: CASLGSGELFF. CDR3 nucleotide sequence: TGTGCCAGCCTGGGGTCCGGGGAGCTGTTTTTT.

J is TRBJ2-4 and V is TRBV15, with 15 bases that match TRBD2. There are 16 residues in the CDR3. V lost 1 base to trimming and J lost 5 bases; unmatched junction nucleotides: 0. Looked up from germline, CDR1 is LNHNV and CDR2 is YYDKDF (reference sequence). The CDR3 region is CATSRGTSGGENIQYF. The DNA for the CDR3 is TGTGCCACCAGCAGAGGGACTAGCGGGGGGGAAAACATTCAGTACTTC.

This clonotype was seen at least ten times. This rearrangement joins TRBV20-1 to TRBJ2-7; 14 bases are a match to TRBD2. Germline-derived CDR1 and CDR2 are DFQATT and SNEGSKA (reference sequence). Trimming at V came to 3 bases and at J to 6 bases, leaving 1 base not matched to a gene. This CDR3 is built from 13 residues. CDR3 protein: CSARGLAGVEQYF. DNA of the CDR3: TGCAGTGCTAGGGGACTAGCGGGAGTCGAGCAGTACTTC.

The J gene is TRBJ2-7, the V gene TRBV11-2; D ambiguous. The CDR3 contains 12 residues. CDR1 and CDR2 from the germline V gene are SGHAT and FQNNGV. V dropped 5 bases and J dropped 5 bases, with 10 bases sitting between them. The CDR3 region has the DNA TGTGCCAGCAGCCCCGCGTCGCACGAGCAGTACTTC. Residues: CASSPASHEQYF.

The gene calls are TRBV20-1 and TRBJ2-3; the match to TRBD2 covers 9 bases. The CDR3 is 15 amino acids. The V gene end was trimmed by 1 base and the J gene end by 4 bases; junction bases not matched to a gene: 6. Germline V gene lookup returns CDR1 DFQATT and CDR2 SNEGSKA (reference sequence). CDR3 nucleotides: TGCAGTGCTAGAGTGGCTAGCGGGAAACCAGATACGCAGTATTTT. Protein product: CSARVASGKPDTQYF.

V is TRBV6-1 and J is TRBJ1-4; D perhaps matches TRBD1 (5 bases). Germline V gives CDR1 MNHNS, CDR2 SASEGT. The CDR3 loop spans 16 amino acids. Trimming took off 6 bases at V and 4 bases at J, with 18 bases between the two ends. The CDR3 reads CASRSRLGRVNEKLFF. The CDR3 DNA is TGTGCCAGCAGGTCCCGCTTGGGGCGGGTTAATGAAAAACTGTTTTTT.

This rearrangement joins TRBV14 to TRBJ2-1; TRBD1 matches at 7 bases. Germline V gives CDR1 SGHDN, CDR2 FVKESK. The CDR3 runs to 15 residues. The J segment lost 3 bases and the V segment lost 3 bases, leaving 5 bases of the junction unmatched. The CDR3 protein is CASSQNRGHYNEQFF. The CDR3 nucleotides read TGTGCCAGCAGCCAGAACAGGGGCCACTACAATGAGCAGTTCTTC.

The chain's CDR3 is CSVVGVAGGYEQFF. The CDR3 DNA sequence: TGCAGCGTTGTTGGGGTAGCGGGAGGGTATGAGCAGTTCTTC. The gene calls are TRBV29-1 and TRBJ2-1; TRBD2 aligns across 11 bases. The CDR3 spans 14 residues. CDR1 is SQVTM, CDR2 ANQGSEA, per germline. The trim removed 4 bases at V and 8 bases at J, leaving 7 bases unmatched.

This chain links TRBV28 with TRBJ2-5; 11 positions agree with TRBD2. The J call may be faulty, since TRBJ2-7 better matches the DNA end. Per the germline V gene, CDR1 is MDHEN and CDR2 is SYDVKM. The CDR3 is made up of 14 amino acids. The CDR3 loop reads CASQAGLAADEQYF. The CDR3 bases are TGTGCCAGCCAAGCGGGACTAGCGGCCGACGAGCAGTACTTC.

The J gene is TRBJ2-1, the V gene TRBV7-9; 8 nucleotides match TRBD2. CDR1 SEHNR and CDR2 FQNEAQ come from the germline V gene (reference sequence). V was clipped by 5 bases and J by 8 bases; unmatched bases: 17. The CDR3 loop spans 17 amino acids. In DNA, the CDR3 is TGTGCCAGCAGCCCAGCCCGAGTAGCGGGGTTTAAGGATGAGCAGTTCTTC. This gives the protein CASSPARVAGFKDEQFF.

As for this clonotype: One end of the junction fails to match germline, which may point to a read error. The V and J genes are TRBV4-3 and TRBJ2-3; D is unresolved. This CDR3 comprises 14 residues. Germline loops: CDR1 LGHNA, CDR2 YSLEER. The chain's CDR3 is CANSQEFGTDTQYF. In nucleotides, the CDR3 is TGCGCCAACAGCCAAGAATTCGGCACAGATACGCAGTATTTT.

This clonotype came up many times. Mismatch with germline at one junction end may stem from a read error. The chain combines TRBV5-1 with TRBJ2-7; 9 bases map to TRBD1. The CDR3 totals 14 residues. Germline values: CDR1 SGHRS, CDR2 YFSETQ. CDR3 protein: CASSFGTGSYEQYF. The CDR3 nucleotides read TGTGCCAGCAGCTTCGGGACAGGGTCCTACGAGCAGTACTTC.